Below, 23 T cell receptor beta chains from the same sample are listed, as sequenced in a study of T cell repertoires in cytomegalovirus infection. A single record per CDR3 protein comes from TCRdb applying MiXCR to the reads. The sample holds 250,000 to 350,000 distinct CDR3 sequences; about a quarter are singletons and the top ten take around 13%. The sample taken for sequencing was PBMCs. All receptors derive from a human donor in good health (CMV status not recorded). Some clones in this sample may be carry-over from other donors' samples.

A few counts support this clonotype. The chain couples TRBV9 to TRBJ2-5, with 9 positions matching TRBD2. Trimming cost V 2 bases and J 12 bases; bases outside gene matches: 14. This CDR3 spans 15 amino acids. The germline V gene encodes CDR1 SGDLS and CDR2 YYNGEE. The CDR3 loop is CASSVGKGGGESKYF. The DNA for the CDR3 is TGTGCCAGCAGCGTCGGGAAAGGCGGGGGGGAATCTAAGTACTTC.

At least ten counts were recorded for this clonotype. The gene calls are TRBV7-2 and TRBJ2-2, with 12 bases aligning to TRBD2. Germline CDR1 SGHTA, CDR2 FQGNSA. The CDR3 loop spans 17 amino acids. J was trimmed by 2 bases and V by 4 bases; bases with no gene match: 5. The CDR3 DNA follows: TGTGCCAGCAGCTCGACTGGACTAGCGGGAAACACCGGGGAGCTGTTTTTT. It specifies CASSSTGLAGNTGELFF.

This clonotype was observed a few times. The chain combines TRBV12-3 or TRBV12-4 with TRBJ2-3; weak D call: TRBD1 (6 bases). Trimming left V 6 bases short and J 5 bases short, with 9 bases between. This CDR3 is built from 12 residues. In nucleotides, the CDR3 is TGTGCCAGCAGCACCAGGGGAGATACGCAGTATTTT. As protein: CASSTRGDTQYF.

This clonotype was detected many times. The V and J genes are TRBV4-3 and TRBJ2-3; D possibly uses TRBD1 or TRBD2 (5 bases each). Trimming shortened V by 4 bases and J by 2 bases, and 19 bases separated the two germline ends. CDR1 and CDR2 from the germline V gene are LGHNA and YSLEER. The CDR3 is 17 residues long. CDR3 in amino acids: CASSPTIQKGTTDTQYF. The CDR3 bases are TGCGCCAGCAGCCCAACGATCCAAAAGGGGACCACAGATACGCAGTATTTT.

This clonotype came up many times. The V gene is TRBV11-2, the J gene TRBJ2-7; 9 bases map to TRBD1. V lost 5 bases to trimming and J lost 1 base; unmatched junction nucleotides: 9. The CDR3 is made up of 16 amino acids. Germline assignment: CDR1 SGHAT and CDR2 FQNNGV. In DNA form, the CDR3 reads TGTGCCAGCAGCCCAGGCCCGGGACAGGGATCCTACGAGCAGTACTTC. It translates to CASSPGPGQGSYEQYF. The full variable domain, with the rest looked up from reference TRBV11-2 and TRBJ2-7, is EAGVAQSPRYKIIEKRQSVAFWCNPISGHATLYWYQQILGQGPKLLIQFQNNGVVDDSQLPKDRFSAERLKGVDSTLKIQPAKLEDSAVYLCASSPGPGQGSYEQYFGPGTRLTVT.

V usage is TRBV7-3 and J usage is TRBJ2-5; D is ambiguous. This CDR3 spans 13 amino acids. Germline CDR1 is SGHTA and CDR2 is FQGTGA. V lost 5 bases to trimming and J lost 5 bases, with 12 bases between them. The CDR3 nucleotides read TGTGCCAGCAGCGCCGACGGCTGGGAGACCCAGTACTTC. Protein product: CASSADGWETQYF.

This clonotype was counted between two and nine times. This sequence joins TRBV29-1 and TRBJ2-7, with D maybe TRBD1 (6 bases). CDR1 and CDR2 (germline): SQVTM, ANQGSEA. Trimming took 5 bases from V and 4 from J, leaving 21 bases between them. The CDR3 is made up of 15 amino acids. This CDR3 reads CSVTTALGTRYEQYF. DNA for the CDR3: TGCAGCGTTACCACAGCCCTGGGGACACGTTACGAGCAGTACTTC.

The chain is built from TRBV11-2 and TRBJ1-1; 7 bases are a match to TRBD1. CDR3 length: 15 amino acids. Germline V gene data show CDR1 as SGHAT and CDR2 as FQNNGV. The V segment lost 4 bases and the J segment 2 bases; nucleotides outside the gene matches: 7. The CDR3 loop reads CASSSTYRGNTEAFF. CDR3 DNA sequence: TGTGCCAGCAGCTCCACTTACAGGGGCAACACTGAAGCTTTCTTT.

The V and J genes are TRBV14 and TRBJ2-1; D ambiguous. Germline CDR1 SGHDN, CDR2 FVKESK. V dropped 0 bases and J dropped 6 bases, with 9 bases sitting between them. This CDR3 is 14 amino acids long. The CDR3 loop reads CASSQESRINEQFF. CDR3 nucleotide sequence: TGTGCCAGCAGCCAAGAGAGTCGAATCAATGAGCAGTTCTTC.

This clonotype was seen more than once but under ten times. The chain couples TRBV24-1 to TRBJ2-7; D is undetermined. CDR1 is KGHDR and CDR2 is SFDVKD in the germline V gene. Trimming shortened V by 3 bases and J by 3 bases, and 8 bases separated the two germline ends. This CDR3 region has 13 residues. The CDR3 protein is CATSDPNGYEQYF. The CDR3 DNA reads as TGTGCCACCAGTGATCCGAACGGCTACGAGCAGTACTTC.

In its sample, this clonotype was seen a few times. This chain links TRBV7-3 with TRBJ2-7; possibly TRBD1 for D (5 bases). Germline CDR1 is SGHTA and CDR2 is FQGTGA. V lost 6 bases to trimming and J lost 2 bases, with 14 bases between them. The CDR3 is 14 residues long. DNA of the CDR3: TGTGCCAGCAGTACCGGTGCAGGGCCCTACGAGCAGTACTTC. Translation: CASSTGAGPYEQYF.

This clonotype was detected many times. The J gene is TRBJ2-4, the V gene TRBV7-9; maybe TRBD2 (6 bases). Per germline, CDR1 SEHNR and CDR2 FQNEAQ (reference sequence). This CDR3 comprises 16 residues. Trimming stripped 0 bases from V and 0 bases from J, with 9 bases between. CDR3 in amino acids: CASSLASGLAKNIQYF. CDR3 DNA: TGTGCCAGCAGCTTAGCATCGGGACTAGCCAAAAACATTCAGTACTTC.

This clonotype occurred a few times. CDR3 bases: TGTGCCTGGAGTTGGGGGAGGAACACTGAAGCTTTCTTT. Translated, it gives CAWSWGRNTEAFF. The V gene is TRBV30, the J gene TRBJ1-1; TRBD1 is a possible D gene (5 bases). Germline V gene sequence: CDR1 GTSNPN, CDR2 SVGIG (reference sequence). There are 13 residues in the CDR3. V lost 2 bases to trimming and J lost 1 base, with 8 bases between them.

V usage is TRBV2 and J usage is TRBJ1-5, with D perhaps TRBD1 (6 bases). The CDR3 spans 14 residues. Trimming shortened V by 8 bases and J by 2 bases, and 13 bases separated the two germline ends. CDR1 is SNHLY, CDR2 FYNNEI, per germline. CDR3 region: CASHREVGNQPQHF. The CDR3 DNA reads TGTGCCAGCCACAGGGAAGTGGGCAATCAGCCCCAGCATTTT.

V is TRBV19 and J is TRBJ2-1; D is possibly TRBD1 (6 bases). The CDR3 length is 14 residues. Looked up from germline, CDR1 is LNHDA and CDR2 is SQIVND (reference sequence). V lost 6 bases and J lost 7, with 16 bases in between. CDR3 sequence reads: CASRESGGRNEQFF. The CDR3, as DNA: TGTGCCAGTAGGGAATCTGGGGGCCGGAATGAGCAGTTCTTC.

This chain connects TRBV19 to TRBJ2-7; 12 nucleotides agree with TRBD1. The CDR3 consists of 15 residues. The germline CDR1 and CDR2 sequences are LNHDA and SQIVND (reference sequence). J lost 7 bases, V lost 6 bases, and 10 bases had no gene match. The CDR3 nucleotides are TGTGCCAGTAGCCGTGGGACAGGGGGCGCGGGGGAGCAGTACTTC. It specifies CASSRGTGGAGEQYF.

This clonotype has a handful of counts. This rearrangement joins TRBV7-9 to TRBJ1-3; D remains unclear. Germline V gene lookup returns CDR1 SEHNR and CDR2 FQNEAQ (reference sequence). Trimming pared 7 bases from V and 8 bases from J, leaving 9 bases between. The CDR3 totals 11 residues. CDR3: CASNQKDTIYF. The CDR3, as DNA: TGTGCCAGCAACCAAAAAGACACCATATATTTT.

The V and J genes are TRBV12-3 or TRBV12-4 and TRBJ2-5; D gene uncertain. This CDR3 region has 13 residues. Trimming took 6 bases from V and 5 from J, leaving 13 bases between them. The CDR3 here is CASRRAIRETQYF. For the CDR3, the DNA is TGTGCCAGCAGAAGGGCGATCAGGGAGACCCAGTACTTC.

Here the CDR3 reads CASSYRVDSPLHF. DNA of the CDR3: TGTGCCAGCAGTTACAGGGTGGACTCACCCCTCCACTTT. The V and J genes are TRBV6-5 and TRBJ1-6, with D unclear. CDR3 length: 13 amino acids. Trimming shortened V by 2 bases and J by 10 bases, and 9 bases separated the two germline ends. Germline lookup yields CDR1 MNHEY and CDR2 SVGAGI.

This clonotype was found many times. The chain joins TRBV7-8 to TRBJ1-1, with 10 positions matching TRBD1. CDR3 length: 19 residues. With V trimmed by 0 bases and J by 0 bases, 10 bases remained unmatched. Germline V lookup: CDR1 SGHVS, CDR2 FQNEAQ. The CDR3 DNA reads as TGTGCCAGCAGCTTAGCGGGACAGGGGCCGCTTTGGGTGAACACTGAAGCTTTCTTT. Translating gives CASSLAGQGPLWVNTEAFF. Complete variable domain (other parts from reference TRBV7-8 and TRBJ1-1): GAGVSQSPRYKVAKRGQDVALRCDPISGHVSLFWYQQALGQGPEFLTYFQNEAQLDKSGLPSDRFFAERPEGSVSTLKIQRTQQEDSAVYLCASSLAGQGPLWVNTEAFFGQGTRLTVV.

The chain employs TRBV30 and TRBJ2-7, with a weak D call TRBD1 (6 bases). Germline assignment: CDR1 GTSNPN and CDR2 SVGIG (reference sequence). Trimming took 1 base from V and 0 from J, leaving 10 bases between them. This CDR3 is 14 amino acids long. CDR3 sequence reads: CAWSGDTSSYEQYF. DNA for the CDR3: TGTGCCTGGAGTGGGGACACTAGCTCCTACGAGCAGTACTTC. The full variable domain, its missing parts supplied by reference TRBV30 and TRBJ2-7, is SQTIHQWPATLVQPVGSPLSLECTVEGTSNPNLYWYRQAAGRGLQLLFYSVGIGQISSEVPQNLSASRPQDRQFILSSKKLLLSDSGFYLCAWSGDTSSYEQYFGPGTRLTVT.

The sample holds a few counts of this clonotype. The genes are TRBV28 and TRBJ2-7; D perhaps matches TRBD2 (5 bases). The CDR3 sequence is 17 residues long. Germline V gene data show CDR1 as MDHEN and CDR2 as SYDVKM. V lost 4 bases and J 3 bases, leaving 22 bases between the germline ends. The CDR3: CASSSPRGKVGLYEQYF. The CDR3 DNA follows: TGTGCCAGCAGTTCCCCTCGGGGTAAGGTGGGTCTCTACGAGCAGTACTTC. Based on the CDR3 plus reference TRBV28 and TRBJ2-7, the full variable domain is DVKVTQSSRYLVKRTGEKVFLECVQDMDHENMFWYRQDPGLGLRLIYFSYDVKMKEKGDIPEGYSVSREKKERFSLILESASTNQTSMYLCASSSPRGKVGLYEQYFGPGTRLTVT.

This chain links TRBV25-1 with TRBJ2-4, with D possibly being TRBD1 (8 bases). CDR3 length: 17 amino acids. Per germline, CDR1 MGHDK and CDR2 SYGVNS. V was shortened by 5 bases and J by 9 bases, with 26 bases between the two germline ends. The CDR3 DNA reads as TGTGCCAGCAGTAGTGGGGGGGGGACAGGAGGCATTAGCATTCAGTACTTC. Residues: CASSSGGGTGGISIQYF.